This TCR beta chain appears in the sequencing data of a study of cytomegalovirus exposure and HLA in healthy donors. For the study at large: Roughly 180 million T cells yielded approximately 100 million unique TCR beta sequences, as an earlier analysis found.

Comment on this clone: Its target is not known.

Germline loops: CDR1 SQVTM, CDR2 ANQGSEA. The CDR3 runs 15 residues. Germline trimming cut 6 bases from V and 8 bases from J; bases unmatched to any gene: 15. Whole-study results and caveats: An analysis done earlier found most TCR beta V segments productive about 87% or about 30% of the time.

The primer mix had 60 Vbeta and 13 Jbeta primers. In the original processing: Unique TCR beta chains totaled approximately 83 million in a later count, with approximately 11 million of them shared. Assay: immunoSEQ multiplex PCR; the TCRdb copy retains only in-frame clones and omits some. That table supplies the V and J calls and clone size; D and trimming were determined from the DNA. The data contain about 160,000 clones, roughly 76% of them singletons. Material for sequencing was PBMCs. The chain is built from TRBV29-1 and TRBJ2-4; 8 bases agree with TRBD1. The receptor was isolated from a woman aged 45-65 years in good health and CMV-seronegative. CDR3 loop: CSVRGAGGSTHIQYF. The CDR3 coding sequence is TGCAGCGTCCGAGGGGCAGGGGGCTCAACGCACATTCAGTACTTC. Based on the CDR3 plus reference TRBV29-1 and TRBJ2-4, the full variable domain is SAVISQKPSRDICQRGTSLTIQCQVDSQVTMMFWYRQQPGQSLTLIATANQGSEATYESGFVIDKFPISRPNLTFSTLTVSNMSPEDSSIYLCSVRGAGGSTHIQYFGAGTRLSVL.